These T cell receptor beta chains were read from a single sample in a study of cytomegalovirus exposure and HLA in healthy donors. Assay: immunoSEQ multiplex PCR; the TCRdb copy retains only in-frame clones and omits some. Recorded here are around 31,000 clones; the top ten clones represent 0.71%. The sample consisted of PBMCs. Every receptor here comes from a man between 25 and 39 years old in good health and CMV-seronegative. Each CDR3 is given with its conserved first and last residue. A D gene is named only where the DNA matches it firmly.

d_call,v_call,j_call,cdr3_aa,cdr3_nt
.,TRBV5-4,TRBJ1-2,CASSLGGLQGNYGYTF,TGTGCCAGCAGCTTGGGCGGGTTACAGGGCAACTATGGCTACACCTTC
TRBD1,TRBV29-1,TRBJ1-1,CSSAPGQGTSEAFF,TGCAGCTCAGCCCCGGGACAGGGGACTTCTGAAGCTTTCTTT
TRBD1,TRBV5-1,TRBJ2-1,CASSLGTGSTTNEQFF,TGCGCCAGCAGCTTAGGGACAGGCTCTACGACCAATGAGCAGTTCTTC
TRBD1,TRBV6-1,TRBJ1-1,CASSEWGTGGTEAFF,TGTGCCAGCAGTGAATGGGGCACAGGGGGGACTGAAGCTTTCTTT
.,TRBV5-1,TRBJ1-6,CASGQMVNSPLHF,TGCGCCAGCGGCCAGATGGTAAATTCACCCCTCCACTTT
TRBD1,TRBV11-2,TRBJ1-1,CASSRQGTEAFF,TGTGCCAGCAGCCGACAGGGGACTGAAGCTTTCTTT
.,TRBV25-1,TRBJ2-5,CASSEYIPVGEETQYF,TGTGCCAGCAGTGAATATATCCCCGTAGGGGAAGAGACCCAGTACTTC
.,TRBV7-2,TRBJ2-3,CASSVWGEGTTYGDTQYF,TGTGCCAGCAGCGTTTGGGGCGAGGGGACAACCTATGGAGATACGCAGTATTTT
.,TRBV7-6,TRBJ1-5,CASSLESANQPQHF,TGTGCCAGCAGCTTAGAAAGCGCTAATCAGCCCCAGCATTTT
.,TRBV5-1,TRBJ2-1,CASRQGGYNEQFF,TGCGCCAGCAGGCAGGGAGGCTACAATGAGCAGTTCTTC
.,TRBV10-3,TRBJ1-1,CAISESSGWGTEAFF,TGTGCCATCAGTGAGTCTAGCGGGTGGGGCACTGAAGCTTTCTTT
TRBD1,TRBV4-3,TRBJ1-2,CASRKEGAYGYTF,TGCGCCAGCAGAAAAGAGGGGGCCTATGGCTACACCTTC
TRBD1,TRBV4-3,TRBJ1-2,CASSKDRANYGYTF,TGCGCCAGCAGCAAAGACAGGGCTAACTATGGCTACACCTTC
TRBD1,TRBV9,TRBJ2-7,CASSRTVRDREEQYF,TGTGCCAGCAGCCGCACCGTGCGGGACAGGGAAGAGCAGTACTTC
.,TRBV28,TRBJ1-2,CASSFWDNRSYGYTF,TGTGCCAGCAGTTTTTGGGACAATCGATCTTATGGCTACACCTTC
TRBD1,TRBV2,TRBJ2-5,CASRRDRAQETQYF,TGTGCCAGCAGGCGAGACAGGGCTCAGGAGACCCAGTACTTC
.,TRBV9,TRBJ1-4,CASSGIANEKLFF,TGTGCCAGCAGCGGTATTGCTAATGAAAAACTGTTTTTT
.,TRBV10-3,TRBJ1-2,CAITNGHPTFYGYTF,TGTGCCATCACCAATGGACATCCAACCTTCTATGGCTACACCTTC
TRBD1,TRBV7-6,TRBJ1-2,CASSRDRDYGYTF,TGTGCCAGCAGCCGCGACAGGGACTATGGCTACACCTTC
.,TRBV6-1,TRBJ1-1,CASSEVGLGTEAFF,TGTGCCAGCAGTGAAGTGGGCCTGGGCACTGAAGCTTTCTTT
.,TRBV2,TRBJ1-2,CASHRESGVGYTF,TGTGCCAGCCACAGGGAGTCTGGTGTTGGCTACACCTTC
TRBD1,TRBV6-5,TRBJ2-5,CASSRGQGQETQYF,TGTGCCAGCAGCCGCGGACAGGGCCAAGAGACCCAGTACTTC
.,TRBV6-5,TRBJ2-3,CASSLRGSTDTQYF,TGTGCCAGCAGTTTAAGGGGGAGCACAGATACGCAGTATTTT
TRBD1,TRBV18,TRBJ1-6,CASSPATGMESPLHF,TGTGCCAGCTCACCCGCGACAGGGATGGAATCACCCCTCCACTTT